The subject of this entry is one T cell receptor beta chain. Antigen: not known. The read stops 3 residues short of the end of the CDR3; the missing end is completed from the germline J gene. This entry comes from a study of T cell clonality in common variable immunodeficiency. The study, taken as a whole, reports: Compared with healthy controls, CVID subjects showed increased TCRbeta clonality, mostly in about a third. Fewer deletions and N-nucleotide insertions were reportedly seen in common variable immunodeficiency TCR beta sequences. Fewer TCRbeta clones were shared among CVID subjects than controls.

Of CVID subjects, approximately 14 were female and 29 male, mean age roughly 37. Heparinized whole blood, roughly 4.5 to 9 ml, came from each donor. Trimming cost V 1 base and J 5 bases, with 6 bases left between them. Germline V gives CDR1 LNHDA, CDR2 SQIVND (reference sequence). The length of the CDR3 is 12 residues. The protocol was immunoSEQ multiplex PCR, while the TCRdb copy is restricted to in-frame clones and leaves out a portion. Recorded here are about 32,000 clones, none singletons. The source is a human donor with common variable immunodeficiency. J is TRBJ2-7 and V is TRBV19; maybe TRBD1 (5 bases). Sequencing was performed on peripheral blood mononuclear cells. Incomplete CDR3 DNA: TGTGCCAGTAGTATAGCAGGGAACGAG. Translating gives CASSIAGNE. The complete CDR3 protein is CASSIAGNEQYF.